Listed here are 24 T cell receptor beta chains from one sample, sequenced in a study of control samples from healthy donors and cancer patients. Data came from immunoSEQ multiplex PCR; TCRdb stores just in-frame clones and leaves some out. The sample has 100,000 to 150,000 clones, around nine tenths seen once. The sample taken for sequencing was PBMCs. The receptors originated from a man aged 45-65 years with head and neck cancer.

This clone was counted a single time. The genes are TRBV14 and TRBJ2-2, with unresolved D. V shed 2 bases and J shed 0 bases, with 1 base lying between them. The CDR3 contains 13 residues. Germline V gene sequence: CDR1 SGHDN, CDR2 FVKESK. DNA of the CDR3: TGTGCCAGCAGCCAAACGAACACCGGGGAGCTGTTTTTT. It yields the protein CASSQTNTGELFF.

Concerning this clone itself: An end of the junction differs from the germline gene, which may be a read error. V is TRBV7-2 and J is TRBJ2-5; tentative D call: TRBD2 (5 bases). The CDR3 is 13 amino acids. CDR1 is SGHTA and CDR2 is FQGNSA in the germline V gene. The DNA for the CDR3 is TGTGCCAGCAGCTTAGGGAGGCAAGAGGCCCAGTACTTC. Its translation: CASSLGRQEAQYF.

This chain connects TRBV5-1 to TRBJ2-1; D is possibly TRBD1 (5 bases). The CDR3 consists of 16 residues. Trimming stripped 2 bases from V and 5 bases from J, with 17 bases between. CDR1 and CDR2 (germline): SGHRS, YFSETQ. This CDR3 is CASSFGQLGGNNEQFF. CDR3 coding DNA: TGCGCCAGCAGCTTTGGACAATTGGGTGGAAACAATGAGCAGTTCTTC.

The chain is built from TRBV27 and TRBJ2-1; D possibly corresponds to TRBD1 (5 bases). V gave up 5 bases and J gave up 0 bases, with 5 bases separating them. The germline CDR1 and CDR2 sequences are MNHEY and SMNVEV (reference sequence). The CDR3 has 13 residues. This CDR3 reads CASSTGSYNEQFF. Here the CDR3 DNA reads TGTGCCAGCAGTACAGGCTCCTACAATGAGCAGTTCTTC.

This rearrangement joins TRBV7-9 to TRBJ2-7, with 7 bases fitting TRBD2. The CDR3 length is 14 residues. Germline values: CDR1 SEHNR, CDR2 FQNEAQ (reference sequence). The V and J ends lost 5 bases and 1 base, in that order; junction bases with no gene match: 5. The CDR3 sequence: CASSQRDYSYEQYF. The CDR3 nucleotides are TGTGCCAGCAGCCAGCGGGACTATTCCTACGAGCAGTACTTC.

The chain links TRBV19 to TRBJ1-1; D remains unclear. The germline CDR1 and CDR2 sequences are LNHDA and SQIVND (reference sequence). Trimming shortened V by 3 bases and J by 1 base, and 6 bases separated the two germline ends. This CDR3 spans 13 amino acids. Written as DNA, the CDR3 is TGTGCCAGTAGTATCCAGCGGAACACTGAAGCTTTCTTT. Its protein is CASSIQRNTEAFF.

The chain joins TRBV5-1 to TRBJ2-7, with unresolved D. Trimming shortened V by 0 bases and J by 4 bases, and 17 bases separated the two germline ends. CDR1 and CDR2 (germline): SGHRS, YFSETQ. The CDR3 runs 16 residues. CDR3 nucleotide sequence: TGCGCCAGCAGCTTGGCCAGGATGGGTTTCCATTACGAGCAGTACTTC. Residues: CASSLARMGFHYEQYF.

The CDR3 nucleotides read TGCGCCAGCAGCCAAGAGGGGGTCGGTCAGCCCCAGCATTTT. Protein product: CASSQEGVGQPQHF. This chain uses TRBV4-1 with TRBJ1-5; D might be TRBD1 (5 bases). This CDR3 is 14 amino acids long. Germline-derived CDR1 and CDR2 are MGHRA and YSYEKL. Trimming pared 0 bases from V and 6 bases from J, leaving 9 bases between.

The chain links TRBV18 to TRBJ2-7; tentative D call: TRBD1 (5 bases). V lost 2 bases, J lost 0 bases, and 8 bases lay in between. The CDR3 runs 14 residues. Germline V lookup: CDR1 KGHSH, CDR2 LQKENI. The CDR3 sequence: CASSPGRDSYEQYF. For the CDR3, the DNA is TGTGCCAGCTCACCAGGCAGGGACTCCTACGAGCAGTACTTC.

The chain has TRBV12-5 and TRBJ2-2; 13 nucleotides line up with TRBD2. Germline V gene data show CDR1 as LGHNT and CDR2 as FRNRAP. This CDR3 is 17 amino acids long. The ends lost 4 bases at V and 0 bases at J; junction bases unmatched: 2. CDR3 DNA: TGTGCTAGTGGTTGGACTAGCGGGAGAACGAACACCGGGGAGCTGTTTTTT. Amino acids: CASGWTSGRTNTGELFF.

The chain carries TRBV9 and TRBJ2-1; unclear D gene. The length of the CDR3 is 11 residues. Trimming left V 0 bases short and J 7 bases short, with 2 bases between. The germline V gene has CDR1 SGDLS and CDR2 YYNGEE. Written as DNA, the CDR3 is TGTGCCAGCAGCGTAGTGAATGAGCAGTTCTTC. This sequence encodes CASSVVNEQFF.

The chain uses TRBV19 and TRBJ1-1; no definite D call. Germline V gene sequence: CDR1 LNHDA, CDR2 SQIVND (reference sequence). V was cut by 10 bases and J by 2 bases, with 20 bases left in between. This CDR3 has 15 residues. The DNA for the CDR3 is TGTGCCACCTCCGTCCTGGCCAAGTCCAACACTGAAGCTTTCTTT. This translates into CATSVLAKSNTEAFF.

V is TRBV27 and J is TRBJ2-1; D uncertain. V was clipped by 6 bases and J by 5 bases, with 5 bases between them. The CDR3 runs 11 residues. Germline CDR1 is MNHEY and CDR2 is SMNVEV (reference sequence). The CDR3 protein is CASSRNNEQFF. The CDR3 DNA is TGTGCCAGCAGCCGGAACAATGAGCAGTTCTTC.

The chain uses TRBV28 and TRBJ2-2, with 12 positions matching TRBD2. Germline loops: CDR1 MDHEN, CDR2 SYDVKM. V was pared by 6 bases and J by 7 bases, with 6 bases of the junction left unmatched. The CDR3 length is 15 residues. The DNA for the CDR3 is TGTGCCAGCAGGTCTAGCGGGAGGGCCGTCGGGGAGCTGTTTTTT. It encodes CASRSSGRAVGELFF.

In this sample, this clone turned up once. The chain has TRBV13 and TRBJ1-5; D remains unclear. This CDR3 contains 12 residues. The germline V gene has CDR1 PRHDT and CDR2 FYEKMQ (reference sequence). V lost 2 bases and J 4 bases, leaving 3 bases between the germline ends. CDR3 nucleotides: TGTGCCAGCAGCTTACAGAATCAGCCCCAGCATTTT. This gives the protein CASSLQNQPQHF.

This chain uses TRBV7-2 with TRBJ1-5; D not resolved. This CDR3 has 15 amino acids. The V and J ends lost 1 base and 2 bases respectively, with 9 bases between them. Per germline, CDR1 SGHTA and CDR2 FQGNSA. CDR3 sequence reads: CASSLEGDGNQPQHF. Here the CDR3 DNA reads TGTGCCAGCAGCTTAGAGGGCGATGGCAATCAGCCCCAGCATTTT.

The genes are TRBV28 and TRBJ2-3; 9 nucleotides align to TRBD2. The V gene's germline CDR1 is MDHEN and CDR2 SYDVKM. The CDR3 has 17 amino acids. The V segment lost 4 bases and the J segment 4 bases; nucleotides outside the gene matches: 12. Here the CDR3 reads CASSSPASGNSADTQYF. CDR3 sequence (DNA): TGTGCCAGCAGTTCGCCAGCTAGCGGGAATTCGGCAGATACGCAGTATTTT.

The chain is built from TRBV28 and TRBJ2-2; D remains unclear. Per germline, CDR1 MDHEN and CDR2 SYDVKM. This CDR3 spans 12 amino acids. Trimming pared 6 bases from V and 6 bases from J, leaving 8 bases between. CDR3 bases: TGTGCCAGCAGCTCTGTCCCCGGGGAGCTGTTTTTT. As protein: CASSSVPGELFF.

The V gene is TRBV19, the J gene TRBJ2-3; D remains unclear. This CDR3 has 13 amino acids. V lost 3 bases to trimming and J lost 3 bases, with 7 bases between them. CDR1 is LNHDA and CDR2 is SQIVND in the germline V gene (reference sequence). The CDR3 sequence: CASSIQETDTQYF. CDR3 nucleotide sequence: TGTGCCAGTAGTATCCAGGAGACAGATACGCAGTATTTT.

This sequence joins TRBV7-6 and TRBJ2-2; 11 nucleotides align to TRBD1. This CDR3 is built from 13 residues. The germline V gene encodes CDR1 SGHVS and CDR2 FNYEAQ. V was clipped by 10 bases and J by 6 bases; unmatched bases: 4. The CDR3 protein is CATRTGGSGELFF. CDR3 nucleotide sequence: TGTGCCACTAGGACAGGGGGCTCCGGGGAGCTGTTTTTT.

The chain recombines TRBV4-2 with TRBJ2-1; D gene uncertain. V dropped 6 bases and J dropped 7 bases, with 16 bases sitting between them. This CDR3 region has 14 residues. Germline CDR1 and CDR2: LGHNA and YNFKEQ. The CDR3, as DNA: TGTGCCAGCAGTCTACATAATGCCGGGAATGAGCAGTTCTTC. It is translated as CASSLHNAGNEQFF.

The chain carries TRBV13 and TRBJ2-7; 8 nucleotides line up with TRBD1. Trimming removed 1 base from V and 5 bases from J; junction bases left unmatched: 10. The CDR3 totals 16 residues. From germline, CDR1 is PRHDT and CDR2 FYEKMQ (reference sequence). The CDR3 region is CASSLVLGQGINEQYF. DNA of the CDR3: TGTGCCAGCAGCTTAGTTTTAGGACAGGGTATCAACGAGCAGTACTTC.

This clone came up once. The rearrangement joins TRBV6-5 to TRBJ2-3; TRBD1 aligns across 7 bases. Germline V gene lookup returns CDR1 MNHEY and CDR2 SVGAGI. Trimming at V came to 5 bases and at J to 5 bases, leaving 4 bases not matched to a gene. CDR3 length: 13 residues. CDR3 in amino acids: CASSPGQRDTQYF. The CDR3 DNA follows: TGTGCCAGCAGTCCGGGACAGAGAGATACGCAGTATTTT.

This clone was detected only a few times. J is TRBJ1-2 and V is TRBV20-1; D call uncertain. Germline V CDR1 and CDR2: DFQATT, SNEGSKA (reference sequence). V lost 5 bases to trimming and J lost 3 bases, with 1 base between them. CDR3 length equals 9 residues. This chain's CDR3 is CSADYGYTF. The CDR3 nucleotides read TGCAGTGCTGACTATGGCTACACCTTC.